These 23 T cell receptor beta chains were all obtained from the same sample, sequenced in a study of identical twins. A single record per CDR3 protein comes from TCRdb applying MiXCR to the 5' RACE reads. Here the sample spans about 240,000 distinct CDR3 sequences, 10% being singletons. Sequencing was carried out using memory T cells sorted from blood. These receptors all stem from a man aged 50 or older in good health.

A few counts support this clonotype. This sequence joins TRBV7-3 and TRBJ2-5; D might be TRBD1 or TRBD2, each matching 5 bases. The ends were cut back, 2 bases at V and 3 bases at J, with 16 bases in the middle. Per germline, CDR1 SGHTA and CDR2 FQGTGA. The CDR3 contains 16 residues. The DNA for the CDR3 is TGTGCCAGCAGCTTATCCTCCGGGGCTGGGGAAGAGACCCAGTACTTC. It translates to CASSLSSGAGEETQYF. The entire variable domain, with the rest obtained from reference TRBV7-3 and TRBJ2-5, is as follows: GAGVSQTPSNKVTEKGKYVELRCDPISGHTALYWYRQSLGQGPEFLIYFQGTGAADDSGLPNDRFFAVRPEGSVSTLKIQRTERGDSAVYLCASSLSSGAGEETQYFGPGTRLLVL.

This clonotype was detected only a few times. The chain couples TRBV2 to TRBJ1-4; no reliable D call. Germline CDR1 SNHLY, CDR2 FYNNEI. Deletions cut 2 bases from V and 0 bases from J, with 13 bases between. The CDR3 length is 17 residues. CDR3 nucleotide sequence: TGTGCCAGCAGTGAATCAGTGGGATATGCAACTAATGAAAAACTGTTTTTT. Protein sequence: CASSESVGYATNEKLFF.

The V call is TRBV6-1, the J call TRBJ1-5; weak D call: TRBD1 (5 bases). The CDR3 covers 15 residues. Germline V gives CDR1 MNHNS, CDR2 SASEGT. V was shortened by 2 bases and J by 1 base, with 9 bases between the two germline ends. The CDR3 bases are TGTGCCAGCAGTGAAAACCCAGGGAGCAATCAGCCCCAGCATTTT. This codes for CASSENPGSNQPQHF.

This sequence joins TRBV12-3 or TRBV12-4 and TRBJ2-7; D is ambiguous. There are 12 residues in the CDR3. With 6 bases removed from V and 4 bases from J, the gap between germline ends came to 10 bases. CDR3: CASSPTAYEQYF. CDR3 DNA sequence: TGTGCCAGCAGCCCGACTGCGTACGAGCAGTACTTC.

On this clonotype: At one of its ends the junction is not consistent with the germline gene, which may arise from a read error. This chain uses TRBV18 with TRBJ2-1; 7 bases match TRBD1. Germline CDR1 reads KGHSH; CDR2 reads LQKENI. The CDR3 covers 16 residues. CDR3 in DNA: TGTGCCAGCTCACCAGCCCGGGGACAGTTCTACAATAAGCAGTTCTTC. It is translated as CASSPARGQFYNKQFF.

This chain joins TRBV2 and TRBJ1-4, with TRBD1 matching over 7 bases. The CDR3 totals 14 residues. Losses at the gene ends were 5 bases for V and 8 bases for J; bases not matched to a gene: 8. Germline loops: CDR1 SNHLY, CDR2 FYNNEI. The CDR3 loop is CASSTDRWGEKLFF. CDR3 nucleotides: TGTGCCAGCAGTACGGACAGGTGGGGAGAAAAACTGTTTTTT. Using reference TRBV2 and TRBJ1-4 for the parts outside the CDR3, the full variable domain is EPEVTQTPSHQVTQMGQEVILRCVPISNHLYFYWYRQILGQKVEFLVSFYNNEISEKSEIFDDQFSVERPDGSNFTLKIRSTKLEDSAMYFCASSTDRWGEKLFFGSGTQLSVL.

Only a few counts were recorded for this clonotype. This chain links TRBV27 with TRBJ2-7; 9 bases are shared with TRBD1. V lost 2 bases, J lost 4 bases, and 6 bases stayed unmatched. CDR3 size: 15 residues. Germline V gene data show CDR1 as MNHEY and CDR2 as SMNVEV (reference sequence). CDR3 sequence (DNA): TGTGCCAGCAGTTTAAGGGGACAGGGCGGATACGAGCAGTACTTC. It translates to CASSLRGQGGYEQYF.

This clonotype was observed at least ten times. This rearrangement joins TRBV20-1 to TRBJ2-3; no clear D gene. V dropped 5 bases and J dropped 4 bases, with 7 bases sitting between them. Germline V gene sequence: CDR1 DFQATT, CDR2 SNEGSKA (reference sequence). The CDR3 is made up of 11 amino acids. The CDR3 sequence is CSAGAADTQYF. CDR3 DNA: TGCAGTGCTGGAGCCGCAGATACGCAGTATTTT.

At least ten counts were recorded for this clonotype. This sequence joins TRBV12-3 or TRBV12-4 and TRBJ1-1, with 8 bases identical to TRBD1. There are 15 residues in the CDR3. V lost 3 bases, J lost 4 bases, and 7 bases stayed unmatched. Here the CDR3 reads CASSFAGGGGTEAFF. CDR3 nucleotide sequence: TGTGCCAGCAGTTTCGCAGGGGGCGGTGGCACTGAAGCTTTCTTT.

This clonotype was counted only a few times. The CDR3 DNA is TGTGCCAGTAGTAGCACAGGGAATAATTCACCCCTCCACTTT. It translates to CASSSTGNNSPLHF. This chain uses TRBV19 with TRBJ1-6, with D tentatively TRBD1 (6 bases). This CDR3 is 14 amino acids long. Germline V gene lookup returns CDR1 LNHDA and CDR2 SQIVND (reference sequence). Trimming took 4 bases from V and 5 from J, leaving 9 bases between them.

The chain is built from TRBV20-1 and TRBJ2-7; 7 bases agree with TRBD1. V trimming: 3 bases; J trimming: 6 bases; junction bases outside the gene matches: 14. CDR3 length equals 15 residues. Germline V gene data show CDR1 as DFQATT and CDR2 as SNEGSKA (reference sequence). Written as DNA, the CDR3 is TGCAGTGCTAGGATGGCCTTAGGGGGCAGGGGCGAGCAGTACTTC. The encoded protein is CSARMALGGRGEQYF.

Only a few counts were recorded for this clonotype. The chain employs TRBV20-1 and TRBJ2-7; D gene ambiguous. With 0 bases removed from V and 4 bases from J, the gap between germline ends came to 10 bases. This CDR3 is built from 13 residues. The germline V gene encodes CDR1 DFQATT and CDR2 SNEGSKA (reference sequence). The CDR3 bases are TGCAGTGCTAGAGATTTTACAGATTACGAGCAGTACTTC. It specifies CSARDFTDYEQYF.

This clonotype was recorded at least ten times. This chain connects TRBV11-2 to TRBJ2-7; D is unclear. V lost 0 bases and J 4 bases, leaving 4 bases between the germline ends. This CDR3 comprises 12 residues. Per the germline V gene, CDR1 is SGHAT and CDR2 is FQNNGV. The CDR3 loop reads CASSLEGYEQYF. DNA of the CDR3: TGTGCCAGCAGCTTAGAGGGGTACGAGCAGTACTTC.

V gene TRBV20-1 combines with J gene TRBJ2-3; D is perhaps TRBD1 or TRBD2 (5 bases each). The CDR3 covers 15 residues. Germline V gene sequence: CDR1 DFQATT, CDR2 SNEGSKA (reference sequence). The germline V and J ends were trimmed by 0 bases and 8 bases, with 18 bases remaining between them. Here the CDR3 DNA reads TGCAGTGCTAGAGACTGGGACCGTACTCCCGCTACGCAGTATTTT. Amino acid sequence: CSARDWDRTPATQYF.

The table lists this clonotype with many counts. The V and J genes are TRBV20-1 and TRBJ2-1; D perhaps matches TRBD2 (5 bases). CDR1 and CDR2 (germline): DFQATT, SNEGSKA (reference sequence). The CDR3 extends over 12 amino acids. Trimming took 3 bases from V and 9 from J, leaving 12 bases between them. The chain's CDR3 is CSARASLREQFF. CDR3 bases: TGCAGTGCTAGGGCTAGCCTCCGTGAGCAGTTCTTC.

In this sample, this clonotype turned up a few times. The chain links TRBV6-2 or TRBV6-3 to TRBJ2-1; D gene uncertain. Trimming removed 4 bases at V and 4 bases at J, with 5 bases between. The CDR3 totals 12 residues. The V gene's germline CDR1 is MNHEY and CDR2 SVGEGT. The CDR3 loop is CASSFRYNEQFF. The CDR3 region has the DNA TGTGCCAGCAGTTTCAGATACAATGAGCAGTTCTTC.

This clonotype has a count of ten or more. The chain links TRBV27 to TRBJ2-5; D ambiguous. The germline V and J ends were trimmed by 3 bases and 7 bases, with 24 bases remaining between them. In germline, CDR1 is MNHEY, CDR2 SMNVEV (reference sequence). This CDR3 is 17 amino acids long. CDR3 sequence reads: CASSFIRLGASTGTQYF. In nucleotides, the CDR3 is TGTGCCAGCAGTTTCATAAGGTTGGGTGCGAGCACGGGGACCCAGTACTTC.

This clonotype was observed at least ten times. The rearrangement uses TRBV12-3 or TRBV12-4 and TRBJ2-7; TRBD1 matches at 11 bases. This CDR3 has 14 amino acids. After removal of 3 bases from V and 4 bases from J, the junction contained 2 bases not matched to a gene. The CDR3: CASSFGTGGYEQYF. CDR3 sequence (DNA): TGTGCCAGCAGTTTTGGGACAGGGGGTTACGAGCAGTACTTC.

This clonotype appeared many times. V gene TRBV4-3 combines with J gene TRBJ2-2; D is uncertain. This CDR3 region has 13 residues. V lost 1 base to trimming and J lost 6 bases, with 6 bases between them. Germline assignment: CDR1 LGHNA and CDR2 YSLEER. This chain's CDR3 is CASSQGWAGELFF. The CDR3 DNA reads TGCGCCAGCAGCCAAGGGTGGGCCGGGGAGCTGTTTTTT.

The rearrangement uses TRBV19 and TRBJ2-1; D not resolved. Trimming shortened V by 7 bases and J by 0 bases, and 16 bases separated the two germline ends. Germline V gene data show CDR1 as LNHDA and CDR2 as SQIVND (reference sequence). This CDR3 comprises 16 residues. The CDR3 bases are TGTGCCAGTAACCCCCTTGGAACATCCTCCTACAATGAGCAGTTCTTC. Protein: CASNPLGTSSYNEQFF. The full variable domain, with the rest looked up from reference TRBV19 and TRBJ2-1, is DGGITQSPKYLFRKEGQNVTLSCEQNLNHDAMYWYRQDPGQGLRLIYYSQIVNDFQKGDIAEGYSVSREKKESFPLTVTSAQKNPTAFYLCASNPLGTSSYNEQFFGPGTRLTVL.

The V and J genes are TRBV29-1 and TRBJ1-1, with D hard to call. Per the germline V gene, CDR1 is SQVTM and CDR2 is ANQGSEA. Trimming left V 3 bases short and J 0 bases short, with 14 bases between. This CDR3 has 15 residues. The CDR3 DNA follows: TGCAGCGTTGATCAGATTAGCCCGATGAACACTGAAGCTTTCTTT. It is translated as CSVDQISPMNTEAFF.

This clonotype came up many times. CDR3 coding DNA: TGCGCCAGCAGCTCGGATGGGCTTTACGAGCAGTACTTC. As protein: CASSSDGLYEQYF. The gene calls are TRBV5-1 and TRBJ2-7; unclear D gene. The V gene lost 3 bases and the J gene lost 4 bases, with 11 bases spanning the gap. The CDR3 spans 13 residues. Germline values: CDR1 SGHRS, CDR2 YFSETQ. Using reference TRBV5-1 and TRBJ2-7 for the parts outside the CDR3, the full variable domain is KAGVTQTPRYLIKTRGQQVTLSCSPISGHRSVSWYQQTPGQGLQFLFEYFSETQRNKGNFPGRFSGRQFSNSRSEMNVSTLELGDSALYLCASSSDGLYEQYFGPGTRLTVT.

This clonotype was seen repeatedly, ten times or more. The genes are TRBV5-1 and TRBJ1-2; 7 nucleotides line up with TRBD1. The CDR3 runs 15 residues. With 4 bases clipped from V and 2 bases from J, the junction kept 8 bases outside the gene matches. Germline-derived CDR1 and CDR2 are SGHRS and YFSETQ. The CDR3 reads CASSSVEGANYGYTF. The CDR3, as DNA: TGCGCCAGCAGCAGTGTGGAGGGGGCGAACTATGGCTACACCTTC. Looking up the rest from reference TRBV5-1 and TRBJ1-2 gives the full variable domain: KAGVTQTPRYLIKTRGQQVTLSCSPISGHRSVSWYQQTPGQGLQFLFEYFSETQRNKGNFPGRFSGRQFSNSRSEMNVSTLELGDSALYLCASSSVEGANYGYTFGSGTRLTVV.